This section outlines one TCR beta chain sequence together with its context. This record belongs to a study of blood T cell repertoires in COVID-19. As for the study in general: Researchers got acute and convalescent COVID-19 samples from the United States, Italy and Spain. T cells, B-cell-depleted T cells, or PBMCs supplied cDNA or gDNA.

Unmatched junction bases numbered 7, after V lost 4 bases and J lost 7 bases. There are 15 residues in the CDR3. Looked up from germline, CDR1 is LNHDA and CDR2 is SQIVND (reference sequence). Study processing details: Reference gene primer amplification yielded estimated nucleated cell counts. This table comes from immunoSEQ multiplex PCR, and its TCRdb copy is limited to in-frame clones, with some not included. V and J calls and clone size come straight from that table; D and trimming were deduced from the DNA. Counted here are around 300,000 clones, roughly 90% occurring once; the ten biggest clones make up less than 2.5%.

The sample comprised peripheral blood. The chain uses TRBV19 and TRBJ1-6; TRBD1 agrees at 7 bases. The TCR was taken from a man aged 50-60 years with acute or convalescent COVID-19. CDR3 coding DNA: TGTGCCAGTAGTACAACCGGGACAGAGAATTCACCCCTCCACTTT. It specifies CASSTTGTENSPLHF.